This TCR beta chain was sequenced for a study of control samples from healthy donors and cancer patients. Some clones are missing from TCRdb's copy, which holds only in-frame ones; the method was immunoSEQ multiplex PCR. The sample lists roughly 140,000 clones, around nine tenths occurring once. Deletions cut 5 bases from V and 0 bases from J, with 8 bases between. CDR1 is MNHEY and CDR2 is SVGAGI in the germline V gene. CDR3 size: 14 residues. This TCR derives from a man aged 25 to 40 in good health. Source material: blood. This chain joins TRBV6-5 and TRBJ2-1; D gene uncertain. The CDR3 sequence is CASSPPDSYNEQFF. CDR3 in DNA: TGTGCCAGCAGTCCACCGGACTCCTACAATGAGCAGTTCTTC.